The rows below give T cell receptor beta chains drawn from one sample of a study of CD8 T cells in ankylosing spondylitis. Using its own MiXCR run on the 5' RACE reads, TCRdb lists one record per CDR3 protein. Counted here are roughly 150,000 distinct CDR3 sequences, under 35% occurring once; the ten biggest clones make up 5.5% to 7.5%. What was sequenced was synovial fluid, either unsorted or a sorted T cell fraction (not recorded which). These receptors all come from a male donor with ankylosing spondylitis. The conserved cysteine and the conserved F or W are not part of the CDR3 here. The order of the fields is CDR3 protein, J gene, V gene.

CDR3: ASSIDRVVRTGELF
J: TRBJ2-2
V: TRBV5-1

CDR3: ATSSPPGGKEHNQPQH
J: TRBJ1-5
V: TRBV15

CDR3: SVEASTGFSGYT
J: TRBJ1-2
V: TRBV29-1

CDR3: ASSPRQGRDSPLH
J: TRBJ1-6
V: TRBV14

CDR3: ASSFAPDRDSNQPQH
J: TRBJ1-5
V: TRBV5-1

CDR3: ASSQERGAASGREAEQF
J: TRBJ2-1
V: TRBV4-3

CDR3: ATSYRETQY
J: TRBJ2-5
V: TRBV10-3

CDR3: SARDPGGNTIY
J: TRBJ1-3
V: TRBV20-1

CDR3: ASRGTAKAF
J: TRBJ1-1
V: TRBV28

CDR3: ASSTGGAPEAF
J: TRBJ1-1
V: TRBV25-1

CDR3: ASSLQGYTDTQY
J: TRBJ2-3
V: TRBV5-1

CDR3: ASRLISGGASSPLH
J: TRBJ1-6
V: TRBV12-3/TRBV12-4

CDR3: SAPMRQGYADTQY
J: TRBJ2-3
V: TRBV20-1

CDR3: ASSPTEGQPNNEQF
J: TRBJ2-1
V: TRBV28

CDR3: ASRASSTYEQY
J: TRBJ2-7
V: TRBV19

CDR3: ASRDYSNTAGELF
J: TRBJ2-2
V: TRBV6-2/TRBV6-3

CDR3: ASSFYQGIDGYT
J: TRBJ1-2
V: TRBV5-1

CDR3: SVGTSARGETQY
J: TRBJ2-5
V: TRBV29-1